This TCR beta chain was sequenced for a study of T cell responses to AZD1222 COVID-19 vaccine. Study information: Second-dose schedules of about 4 or about 12 weeks were combined. Regarding the study as a whole: Following two doses of AZD1222, Spike-specific TCR breadth and depth rose. Repertoire sampling was restricted to post-peak T cell response timepoints. Possibly, clonal diversity was underestimated; donors were largely white British and included more females.

Sequencing was performed with immunoSEQ multiplex PCR; in TCRdb, only in-frame clones are kept and a portion is missing. The sample shows around 50,000 clones, 80% to 90% of them seen only once. Germline V CDR1 and CDR2: MRHNA, SNTAGT. The CDR3 runs 14 residues. With 2 bases removed from V and 4 bases from J, the gap between germline ends came to 9 bases. On this clone: Its antigen remains unidentified.

This TCR was recovered from an adult in good health. V and J are TRBV6-4 and TRBJ2-1; D may be TRBD1 (5 bases). This specimen consisted of peripheral blood, obtained on day 0 of AZD1222 vaccination. The CDR3 DNA reads as TGTGCCAGCAGTGACGGGAACAGGTACAATGAGCAGTTCTTC. Translated, it gives CASSDGNRYNEQFF.